The present TCR beta chain was sequenced within a study of cytomegalovirus exposure and HLA in healthy donors. All the people who gave samples were healthy bone marrow donors. Points from the study as a whole: Most subjects' HLA-A and HLA-B alleles were reportedly predicted from TCR beta sequences. In an earlier analysis, in some 600 donors, most V segments appeared productive either ~90% or ~30% of the time. In a later analysis, CMV-associated beta chains were mostly HLA-associated, it appeared.

A word on this clone: Its antigen is not known.

Researchers ran the PCR with 60 Vbeta and 13 Jbeta primers. Profiling relied on immunoSEQ multiplex PCR, and the TCRdb table lists in-frame clones only, not all of them. Among about 160,000 clones listed, approximately 79% were seen once. This CDR3 has 12 residues. Germline V gene sequence: CDR1 SGHTA, CDR2 FQGNSA. V was trimmed by 2 bases and J by 11 bases, leaving 12 bases between them. The specimen was PBMCs. This sequence joins TRBV7-2 and TRBJ1-1; TRBD1 might be the D (6 bases). This sequence originates from a woman in her fifties or sixties in good health and CMV-seropositive. In DNA form, the CDR3 reads TGTGCCAGCAGCTTAAGCGGGGGGCCGGCTTTCTTT. It codes for CASSLSGGPAFF.